Each of the 10 T cell receptor beta chains below was sequenced from the same sample in a study of cytomegalovirus exposure and HLA in healthy donors. The PCR ran on 60 Vbeta and 13 Jbeta primers. Data came from immunoSEQ multiplex PCR; TCRdb stores just in-frame clones and leaves some out. The data show some 150,000 clones, roughly two thirds seen once. Sequenced material: PBMCs. The receptors originated from a woman aged 25-40 years in good health and CMV-seronegative.

The chain carries TRBV25-1 and TRBJ1-2; 10 bases agree with TRBD1. Germline V CDR1 and CDR2: MGHDK, SYGVNS. V lost 2 bases, J lost 2 bases, and 8 bases stayed unmatched. The CDR3 is 17 residues long. The CDR3 spells CASSEAGTGATNYGYTF. The CDR3 coding sequence is TGTGCCAGCAGTGAAGCCGGGACAGGGGCAACAAACTATGGCTACACCTTC.

V and J are TRBV7-2 and TRBJ2-7, with a tentative D call TRBD2 (7 bases). The CDR3 is 15 amino acids. The germline V gene encodes CDR1 SGHTA and CDR2 FQGNSA. The ends were cut back, 3 bases at V and 1 base at J, with 13 bases in the middle. CDR3 amino acids: CASSLRGRGSYEQYF. The CDR3, as DNA: TGTGCCAGCAGCTTGAGAGGGAGGGGGTCCTACGAGCAGTACTTC.

The count of this clone is one. This CDR3 is CASSSEPSYEQYF. CDR3 coding DNA: TGTGCCAGCAGCTCCGAGCCCTCCTACGAGCAGTACTTC. V usage is TRBV7-3 and J usage is TRBJ2-5; D gene uncertain. The J call may be incorrect, as the DNA end agrees better with TRBJ2-7. Germline V gives CDR1 SGHTA, CDR2 FQGTGA. The CDR3 spans 13 residues.

This clone occurred a few times. This chain joins TRBV9 and TRBJ1-3; D remains unclear. The V gene's germline CDR1 is SGDLS and CDR2 YYNGEE. The CDR3 runs to 14 residues. V gave up 4 bases and J gave up 7 bases, with 15 bases separating them. The CDR3 spells CASSPPAGWNTIYF. The CDR3 DNA is TGTGCCAGCAGCCCGCCGGCGGGATGGAACACCATATATTTT.

The chain carries TRBV28 and TRBJ2-1, with a weak D call TRBD2 (5 bases). Germline CDR1 MDHEN, CDR2 SYDVKM. The length of the CDR3 is 12 residues. Trimming shortened V by 7 bases and J by 3 bases, and 7 bases separated the two germline ends. CDR3 in DNA: TGTGCCAGCAACGACTACTACAATGAGCAGTTCTTC. This sequence encodes CASNDYYNEQFF.

The V and J genes are TRBV7-2 and TRBJ2-5; a weak D match, TRBD2 (6 bases). This CDR3 is 13 amino acids long. Looked up from germline, CDR1 is SGHTA and CDR2 is FQGNSA. Trimming removed 5 bases at V and 5 bases at J, with 12 bases between. This chain's CDR3 is CASSPTSFETQYF. CDR3 bases: TGTGCCAGCAGCCCCACTAGCTTTGAGACCCAGTACTTC.

V is TRBV6-6 and J is TRBJ2-1, with 7 bases that match TRBD2. CDR3 size: 15 residues. Per the germline V gene, CDR1 is MNHNY and CDR2 is SVGAGI (reference sequence). Losses at the gene ends were 0 bases for V and 5 bases for J; bases not matched to a gene: 4. The CDR3 sequence is CASSYSSGDHNEQFF. In DNA form, the CDR3 reads TGTGCCAGCAGTTACTCCAGCGGGGACCACAATGAGCAGTTCTTC.

J is TRBJ2-5 and V is TRBV28, with D perhaps TRBD1 (7 bases). This CDR3 has 13 residues. Germline V gene data show CDR1 as MDHEN and CDR2 as SYDVKM. V was pared by 4 bases and J by 11 bases, with 17 bases between. CDR3 loop: CASSSLQGTGQYF. DNA for the CDR3: TGTGCCAGCAGTTCCCTACAGGGGACTGGGCAGTACTTC.

V gene TRBV5-4 combines with J gene TRBJ2-3, with TRBD2 matching over 7 bases. There are 15 residues in the CDR3. Unmatched junction bases numbered 5, after V lost 3 bases and J lost 1 base. Germline V gives CDR1 SGHNT, CDR2 YYREEE (reference sequence). The CDR3 DNA reads as TGTGCCAGCAGCTCAGGACTAGTTGGCACAGATACGCAGTATTTT. This sequence encodes CASSSGLVGTDTQYF.

This clone is a singleton in its sample. The chain has TRBV9 and TRBJ2-1, with D tentatively TRBD2 (6 bases). V dropped 3 bases and J dropped 8 bases, with 18 bases sitting between them. This CDR3 contains 15 residues. Germline loops: CDR1 SGDLS, CDR2 YYNGEE. The CDR3 bases are TGTGCCAGCAGCGCCTCTAGCGCAAGGGGACATGAGCAGTTCTTC. Translated: CASSASSARGHEQFF.